Following are 9 T cell receptor beta chains from one sample sequenced in a study of T-cell memory formation after mild COVID-19. TCRdb recomputed calls from the 5' RACE reads with MiXCR, one row per CDR3 protein. This table holds under 150,000 distinct CDR3 sequences, 22% found once. Sequencing was performed on PBMCs or a T cell subset sorted from them (not recorded which). The origin of the receptors is a man between 18 and 29 years old who had mild COVID-19 (a few samples of this study predate the infection). Cell type and time point are not known.

J is TRBJ2-5 and V is TRBV7-9; perhaps TRBD1 as D (6 bases). The CDR3 loop spans 13 amino acids. Trimming stripped 6 bases from V and 5 bases from J, with 13 bases between. Germline CDR1 reads SEHNR; CDR2 reads FQNEAQ (reference sequence). CDR3 DNA sequence: TGTGCCAGCAGTGCAGGGGATTCGGAGACCCAGTACTTC. It specifies CASSAGDSETQYF.

The V and J genes are TRBV3-1 and TRBJ2-1; D gene uncertain. V was pared by 1 base and J by 0 bases, with 7 bases between. The length of the CDR3 is 15 residues. Germline V gene sequence: CDR1 LGHDT, CDR2 YNNKEL (reference sequence). The CDR3 sequence is CASSQVESSYNEQFF. DNA of the CDR3: TGTGCCAGCAGCCAAGTTGAGAGCTCCTACAATGAGCAGTTCTTC.

This clonotype was counted only a few times. This sequence joins TRBV4-3 and TRBJ1-1, with 7 bases lining up with TRBD1. There are 15 residues in the CDR3. CDR1 is LGHNA and CDR2 is YSLEER in the germline V gene. V shed 0 bases and J 3 bases; nucleotides not matched to a gene: 4. As DNA, the CDR3 is TGCGCCAGCAGCCAAGATGCCGGGACAGACACTGAAGCTTTCTTT. Encoded protein: CASSQDAGTDTEAFF.

The V and J genes are TRBV6-6 and TRBJ1-4; 7 bases are a match to TRBD1. The CDR3 is 15 amino acids. Looked up from germline, CDR1 is MNHNY and CDR2 is SVGAGI (reference sequence). V was clipped by 4 bases and J by 4 bases; unmatched bases: 6. The CDR3 DNA reads as TGTGCCAGCAGTTTAAACAGGGGTTATAATGAAAAACTGTTTTTT. Its protein product is CASSLNRGYNEKLFF.

This clonotype was detected ten times or more. This chain connects TRBV5-1 to TRBJ2-1, with 9 bases matching TRBD2. The CDR3 is 13 amino acids. In germline, CDR1 is SGHRS, CDR2 YFSETQ. V gave up 6 bases and J gave up 8 bases; unmatched junction bases: 6. Written as DNA, the CDR3 is TGCGCCAGCAATGCGGGGGGGCCCCATGAGCAGTTCTTC. Translation: CASNAGGPHEQFF. Based on the CDR3 plus reference TRBV5-1 and TRBJ2-1, the full variable domain is KAGVTQTPRYLIKTRGQQVTLSCSPISGHRSVSWYQQTPGQGLQFLFEYFSETQRNKGNFPGRFSGRQFSNSRSEMNVSTLELGDSALYLCASNAGGPHEQFFGPGTRLTVL.

This clonotype has a handful of counts. The chain is built from TRBV5-1 and TRBJ2-1, with TRBD2 as a possible D gene (6 bases). Trimming took off 1 base at V and 4 bases at J, with 15 bases between the two ends. The CDR3 totals 16 residues. Per the germline V gene, CDR1 is SGHRS and CDR2 is YFSETQ. CDR3 sequence (DNA): TGCGCCAGCAGCTTGATAGGGGCCGGAGGGTACAATGAGCAGTTCTTC. This translates into CASSLIGAGGYNEQFF.

The CDR3 sequence: CSASLQGVGDEQFF. Here the CDR3 DNA reads TGCAGCGCTAGCTTACAGGGGGTTGGAGATGAGCAGTTCTTC. The chain couples TRBV29-1 to TRBJ2-1; 8 nucleotides match TRBD1. The CDR3 contains 14 residues. J lost 8 bases, V lost 7 bases, and 13 bases had no gene match. The germline gives CDR1 SQVTM, CDR2 ANQGSEA.

This clonotype turned up a few times. The chain combines TRBV7-2 with TRBJ1-3; D not resolved. CDR3 length: 15 residues. The V end was cut by 3 bases, the J end by 0 bases, with 9 bases between. The germline gives CDR1 SGHTA, CDR2 FQGNSA. For the CDR3, the DNA is TGTGCCAGCAGCTTCCTGGACTTCTCTGGAAACACCATATATTTT. It encodes CASSFLDFSGNTIYF. The whole variable domain, remainder taken from reference TRBV7-2 and TRBJ1-3, is GAGVSQSPSNKVTEKGKDVELRCDPISGHTALYWYRQSLGQGLEFLIYFQGNSAPDKSGLPSDRFSAERTGGSVSTLTIQRTQQEDSAVYLCASSFLDFSGNTIYFGEGSWLTVV.

The chain has TRBV11-1 and TRBJ2-7; no clear D gene. Germline V CDR1 and CDR2: SGHAT, FQDESV (reference sequence). There are 13 residues in the CDR3. The germline V and J ends were trimmed by 2 bases and 4 bases, with 9 bases remaining between them. The chain's CDR3 is CASSLTEGYEQYV. In DNA form, the CDR3 reads TGTGCCAGCAGCTTAACTGAAGGATACGAGCAGTACGTC.